The present entry profiles one T cell receptor (beta chain) with its context. Participants reported their clinical history, and cohort assignment relied on those reports. A COVID-19 case had been met by exposed participants during the 2 weeks before study entry. The record originates from a study of blood T cell repertoires in COVID-19. Across the whole study: Some COVID-19 samples were acute and others convalescent; all came from the United States, Italy and Spain.

Some clones are missing from TCRdb's copy, which holds only in-frame ones; the method was immunoSEQ multiplex PCR. This table has approximately 400,000 clones, about 89% appearing once. V shed 4 bases, J shed 4 bases, and the junction held 8 bases outside the gene matches. Germline CDR1 reads SGHNT; CDR2 reads YYREEE (reference sequence). The CDR3 has 15 residues. This TCR was recovered from a woman aged 40-49 years who had been exposed to COVID-19. The sample taken for sequencing was PBMCs or T cells enriched from blood (not recorded which). This chain connects TRBV5-4 to TRBJ2-3; 8 bases are a match to TRBD2. The CDR3 DNA reads as TGTGCCAGCAGCCCCGCGGGCGGGGGGTCAGATACGCAGTATTTT. This gives the protein CASSPAGGGSDTQYF.